Presented here are 5 T cell receptor beta chains from one specimen sequenced in a study of Graves' ophthalmopathy and Graves' hyperthyroidism. RNA transcripts yielded amplified TCR beta CDR3 regions. In the first round, RT-PCR was carried out with HTBI primers, and a multiplex PCR formed the second round. One entry per CDR3 protein results from TCRdb running MiXCR on the multiplex PCR reads. The table shows approximately 700,000 distinct CDR3 sequences, with roughly 40% occurring only once. Sequenced material: peripheral blood. The origin of the receptors is an adult man with Graves' ophthalmopathy.

This clonotype was seen repeatedly, ten times or more. V gene TRBV7-9 combines with J gene TRBJ1-1; TRBD1 matches at 7 bases. V dropped 0 bases and J dropped 5; count of bases not matched to a gene: 3. Germline-derived CDR1 and CDR2 are SEHNR and FQNEAQ (reference sequence). The CDR3 consists of 14 residues. DNA for the CDR3: TGTGCCAGCAGCTTAGCTGCAGGGGGGACTGAAGCTTTCTTT. This translates into CASSLAAGGTEAFF.

This clonotype was observed a few times. CDR3 coding DNA: TGTGCCAGCAGCCCGCCCAACAGGGCCCCCATAGGGACCCAGTACTTC. Encoded protein: CASSPPNRAPIGTQYF. The chain employs TRBV7-9 and TRBJ2-5; TRBD1 is a possible D gene (6 bases). This CDR3 is built from 16 residues. Trimming cost V 5 bases and J 7 bases, with 23 bases left between them. From germline, CDR1 is SEHNR and CDR2 FQNEAQ (reference sequence).

The chain recombines TRBV7-2 with TRBJ1-2, with D maybe TRBD1 (5 bases). Germline CDR1 SGHTA, CDR2 FQGNSA. Trimming removed 5 bases from V and 3 bases from J, with 16 bases in between. CDR3 length equals 15 residues. The CDR3 nucleotides read TGTGCCAGCAGCCCCCGGGACCCCCCAGACTATGGCTACACCTTC. It specifies CASSPRDPPDYGYTF.

The J gene is TRBJ1-6, the V gene TRBV7-9; possibly TRBD1 for D (5 bases). Germline lookup yields CDR1 SEHNR and CDR2 FQNEAQ (reference sequence). The CDR3 extends over 17 amino acids. With 5 bases removed from V and 0 bases from J, the gap between germline ends came to 14 bases. The CDR3 is CASSMVGGSSYNSPLHF. The CDR3 DNA reads TGTGCCAGCAGCATGGTCGGGGGGAGCTCCTATAATTCACCCCTCCACTTT.

In this sample, this clonotype turned up once. A much larger clone sits a single nucleotide away, making a read error possible. CDR3 sequence: CSANGGRVGEAQYF. The DNA of the CDR3 is TGCAGTGCCAACGGCGGGAGAGTGGGAGAGGCCCAGTACTTC. V and J are TRBV20-1 and TRBJ2-5; 7 positions match TRBD2. The CDR3 extends over 14 amino acids. CDR1 and CDR2 (germline): DFQATT, SNEGSKA (reference sequence).